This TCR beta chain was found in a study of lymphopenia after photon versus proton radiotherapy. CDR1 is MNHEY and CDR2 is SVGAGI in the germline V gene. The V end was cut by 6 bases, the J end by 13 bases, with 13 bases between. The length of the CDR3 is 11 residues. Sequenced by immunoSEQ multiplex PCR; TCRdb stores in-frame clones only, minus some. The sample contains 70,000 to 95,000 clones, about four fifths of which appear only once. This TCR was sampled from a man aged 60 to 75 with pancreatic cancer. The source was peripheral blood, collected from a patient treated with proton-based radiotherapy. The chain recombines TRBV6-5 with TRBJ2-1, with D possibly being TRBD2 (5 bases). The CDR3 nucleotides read TGTGCCAGCAGATTAGCGAATATACAGTTCTTC. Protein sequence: CASRLANIQFF.